Listed below are T cell receptor beta chains from one sample, sequenced in a study of blood T cell repertoires in COVID-19. Clones were read by immunoSEQ multiplex PCR, and TCRdb kept only the in-frame ones, dropping some. In the table there are 71,000 or so clones, about 86% of which are singletons. Sequenced sample: peripheral blood. The receptors were sampled from a man aged 70-80 years with acute or convalescent COVID-19. Both conserved end residues are part of each CDR3. A D gene is named only where the DNA matches it firmly. The listing skips clone size in some rows; elsewhere it reads once, few, many or a size class.

cdr3_nt: TGTGCCAGCAGCGCCGGGGGAAGCTCCTACAATGAGCAGTTCTTC
cdr3_aa: CASSAGGSSYNEQFF
clone_size: once
j_call: TRBJ2-1
v_call: TRBV7-3
d_call: -

cdr3_nt: TGTGCCAGCAGCGTACCCGATACTCAAGAGACCCAGTACTTC
cdr3_aa: CASSVPDTQETQYF
clone_size: -
j_call: TRBJ2-5
v_call: TRBV9
d_call: -

cdr3_nt: TGTGCCAGCAGCCTCCAGGGGAACAATGAGCAGTTCTTC
cdr3_aa: CASSLQGNNEQFF
clone_size: -
j_call: TRBJ2-1
v_call: TRBV3-1/TRBV3-2
d_call: -

cdr3_nt: TGCAGTGCTAGTCAGGGGGCGACGACTGAAGCTTTCTTT
cdr3_aa: CSASQGATTEAFF
clone_size: -
j_call: TRBJ1-1
v_call: TRBV20-1
d_call: TRBD1

cdr3_nt: TGTGCCAGCAGCCAGGAGGAGAACACTGAAGCTTTCTTT
cdr3_aa: CASSQEENTEAFF
clone_size: -
j_call: TRBJ1-1
v_call: TRBV4-2
d_call: -

cdr3_nt: TGTGCCAGCTACCCCAGGGAAAGCTATGGCTACACCTTC
cdr3_aa: CASYPRESYGYTF
clone_size: -
j_call: TRBJ1-2
v_call: TRBV19
d_call: -

cdr3_nt: TGTGCTAGTGGTCAGAGGACAGGGGGGAGAAACACTGAAGCTTTCTTT
cdr3_aa: CASGQRTGGRNTEAFF
clone_size: -
j_call: TRBJ1-1
v_call: TRBV12-5
d_call: TRBD1

cdr3_nt: TGTGCCACCGGGACTAGCGGGAGTGAGACCCAGTACTTC
cdr3_aa: CATGTSGSETQYF
clone_size: few
j_call: TRBJ2-5
v_call: TRBV24-1
d_call: TRBD2

cdr3_nt: TGTGCCAGCAGCCCGAGCGGGAGAATCTACAATGAGCAGTTCTTC
cdr3_aa: CASSPSGRIYNEQFF
clone_size: -
j_call: TRBJ2-1
v_call: TRBV28
d_call: TRBD2

cdr3_nt: TGTGCCAGCAGCTTAGAGGGACAGCATAATTCACCCCTCCACTTT
cdr3_aa: CASSLEGQHNSPLHF
clone_size: -
j_call: TRBJ1-6
v_call: TRBV7-9
d_call: TRBD1

cdr3_nt: TGTGCCATCAGTGAGTCGGCGGGACTAGCGGACTACACCGGGGAGCTGTTTTTT
cdr3_aa: CAISESAGLADYTGELFF
clone_size: -
j_call: TRBJ2-2
v_call: TRBV10-3
d_call: TRBD2

cdr3_nt: TGTGCCAGCAGCTACGGAGTCCCGGTGAATGAGCAGTTCTTC
cdr3_aa: CASSYGVPVNEQFF
clone_size: -
j_call: TRBJ2-1
v_call: TRBV5-4
d_call: -

cdr3_nt: TGTGCCAGCAGTACTACTATCTCCTACGAGCAGTACTTC
cdr3_aa: CASSTTISYEQYF
clone_size: once
j_call: TRBJ2-7
v_call: TRBV6-5
d_call: -

cdr3_nt: TGTGCCAGCAACCAAATAGGGGGCGAACTAGCGGGGACCCAGTACTTC
cdr3_aa: CASNQIGGELAGTQYF
clone_size: -
j_call: TRBJ2-5
v_call: TRBV5-5
d_call: TRBD2

cdr3_nt: TGTGCCAGTACCGCGAGCGGGGCCAGAACCTACAATGAGCAGTTCTTC
cdr3_aa: CASTASGARTYNEQFF
clone_size: once
j_call: TRBJ2-1
v_call: TRBV19
d_call: TRBD2

cdr3_nt: TGTGCCAGCAGTGAAGCGCTGAGGAATCAGCCCCAGCATTTT
cdr3_aa: CASSEALRNQPQHF
clone_size: -
j_call: TRBJ1-5
v_call: TRBV2
d_call: -

cdr3_nt: TGTGCCAGCACCCTCCATCCGGGACTCCGTCAAGTGCTGTTTTTT
cdr3_aa: CASTLHPGLRQVLFF
clone_size: once
j_call: TRBJ2-2
v_call: TRBV27
d_call: -

cdr3_nt: TGTGCCAGCAGTTTCTATGCGCTAGGAGGGAGAAGTACAGATACGCAGTATTTT
cdr3_aa: CASSFYALGGRSTDTQYF
clone_size: -
j_call: TRBJ2-3
v_call: TRBV28
d_call: -

cdr3_nt: TGTGCCACGGGGACTAGCGGGAGGTCCAAAAACATTCAGTACTTC
cdr3_aa: CATGTSGRSKNIQYF
clone_size: -
j_call: TRBJ2-4
v_call: TRBV10-3
d_call: TRBD2

cdr3_nt: TGTGCCAGCAGCTTCATGAGCTCCTACAATGAGCAGTTCTTC
cdr3_aa: CASSFMSSYNEQFF
clone_size: -
j_call: TRBJ2-1
v_call: TRBV7-2
d_call: -

cdr3_nt: TGTGCCAGCAGCTTAGGACAGGGGGCCGAGAATGAGCAGTTCTTC
cdr3_aa: CASSLGQGAENEQFF
clone_size: -
j_call: TRBJ2-1
v_call: TRBV7-3
d_call: TRBD1

cdr3_nt: TGTGCCACCAGTGATCCGGGGACAGCTAGCACAGATACGCAGTATTTT
cdr3_aa: CATSDPGTASTDTQYF
clone_size: once
j_call: TRBJ2-3
v_call: TRBV24-1
d_call: TRBD1

cdr3_nt: TGTGCCAGCAGCCAAACTAGGACTAAGTACAATGAGCAGTTCTTC
cdr3_aa: CASSQTRTKYNEQFF
clone_size: few
j_call: TRBJ2-1
v_call: TRBV3-1/TRBV3-2
d_call: -

cdr3_nt: TGCGCCAGCAGCCCCCGCGCCGGACTAGCGGGAGGACCCACCGGGGAGCTGTTTTTT
cdr3_aa: CASSPRAGLAGGPTGELFF
clone_size: -
j_call: TRBJ2-2
v_call: TRBV5-1
d_call: TRBD2

cdr3_nt: TGTGCCAGCAGCCGAATCATCGGGACAGGAGGAAACACCATATATTTT
cdr3_aa: CASSRIIGTGGNTIYF
clone_size: once
j_call: TRBJ1-3
v_call: TRBV5-8
d_call: TRBD1

cdr3_nt: TGTGCCAGCAGTTACGGCGGCAGCGCGAACACTGAAGCTTTCTTT
cdr3_aa: CASSYGGSANTEAFF
clone_size: -
j_call: TRBJ1-1
v_call: TRBV6-5
d_call: -

cdr3_nt: TGTGCCAGTAGTCGTGAGGGCTTAAACACTGAAGCTTTCTTT
cdr3_aa: CASSREGLNTEAFF
clone_size: -
j_call: TRBJ1-1
v_call: TRBV19
d_call: -

cdr3_nt: TGTGCCAGCAGCTTGCAGGTTAGCAATCAGCCCCAGCATTTT
cdr3_aa: CASSLQVSNQPQHF
clone_size: few
j_call: TRBJ1-5
v_call: TRBV7-8
d_call: -

cdr3_nt: TGTGCCAGCAGCCAAGGGGCAGGGACAGGAAACACCATATATTTT
cdr3_aa: CASSQGAGTGNTIYF
clone_size: -
j_call: TRBJ1-3
v_call: TRBV3-1/TRBV3-2
d_call: -

cdr3_nt: TGTGCCAGCAGTCCCCGAGGACTAGCGGGAGTGGGGGAGCAGTACTTC
cdr3_aa: CASSPRGLAGVGEQYF
clone_size: -
j_call: TRBJ2-7
v_call: TRBV3-1/TRBV3-2
d_call: TRBD2

cdr3_nt: TGTGCCAGCTCACGCGACTTGGACAGAAACACTGAAGCTTTCTTT
cdr3_aa: CASSRDLDRNTEAFF
clone_size: -
j_call: TRBJ1-1
v_call: TRBV18
d_call: -

cdr3_nt: TGTGCCAGCAGCTTAGGTGAGGAATCCTATGGCTACACCTTC
cdr3_aa: CASSLGEESYGYTF
clone_size: -
j_call: TRBJ1-2
v_call: TRBV11-2
d_call: -

cdr3_nt: TGTGCCAGCAGCTTAGGAAGATTAGGGGGCGAGCAGTACTTC
cdr3_aa: CASSLGRLGGEQYF
clone_size: -
j_call: TRBJ2-7
v_call: TRBV11-2
d_call: -

cdr3_nt: TGTGCCAGCAGCTCCAAGCGGGAGTCCAATGAGCAGTTCTTC
cdr3_aa: CASSSKRESNEQFF
clone_size: -
j_call: TRBJ2-1
v_call: TRBV7-2
d_call: TRBD2

cdr3_nt: TGTGCCAGCAGTTCCCTGGGTAGCGGGAGGACACAAGAGACCCAGTACTTC
cdr3_aa: CASSSLGSGRTQETQYF
clone_size: -
j_call: TRBJ2-5
v_call: TRBV27
d_call: TRBD2

cdr3_nt: TGCGCCAGCAGCCAAGATTGGCAGCGGGGAAACACCATATATTTT
cdr3_aa: CASSQDWQRGNTIYF
clone_size: -
j_call: TRBJ1-3
v_call: TRBV4-3
d_call: -

cdr3_nt: TGCGCCAGCAGCGCCGCCGGGACAGGGGGCAGGGAGCAGTTCTTC
cdr3_aa: CASSAAGTGGREQFF
clone_size: -
j_call: TRBJ2-1
v_call: TRBV5-1
d_call: TRBD1

cdr3_nt: TGTGCCAGCAGTTTTCGAGGACTAGATGGCTACACCTTC
cdr3_aa: CASSFRGLDGYTF
clone_size: -
j_call: TRBJ1-2
v_call: TRBV27
d_call: -

cdr3_nt: TGTGCCAGCAGCTTACGCCGGGGTTATGGGGCTTTCTTT
cdr3_aa: CASSLRRGYGAFF
clone_size: -
j_call: TRBJ1-1
v_call: TRBV7-9
d_call: -

cdr3_nt: TGCGCCAGCAGCCGACCGGGACTAGCGCAAAACACCGGGGAGCTGTTTTTT
cdr3_aa: CASSRPGLAQNTGELFF
clone_size: -
j_call: TRBJ2-2
v_call: TRBV4-1
d_call: TRBD2

cdr3_nt: TGTGCCAGCAGCTTTGACGGGTCTAGGCACAATGAGCAGTTCTTC
cdr3_aa: CASSFDGSRHNEQFF
clone_size: once
j_call: TRBJ2-1
v_call: TRBV7-6
d_call: -

cdr3_nt: TGTGCCAGCAGCCTCCAGGAGAACACCGGGGAGCTGTTTTTT
cdr3_aa: CASSLQENTGELFF
clone_size: -
j_call: TRBJ2-2
v_call: TRBV27
d_call: -

cdr3_nt: TGTGCCAGCAGCGACCCTGGGCTCAATCAGCCCCAGCATTTT
cdr3_aa: CASSDPGLNQPQHF
clone_size: -
j_call: TRBJ1-5
v_call: TRBV6-5
d_call: -

cdr3_nt: TGCGCCAGCAGCTATCATGGGGCGGGAGGGCCAAGGGAATACGAGCAGTACTTC
cdr3_aa: CASSYHGAGGPREYEQYF
clone_size: -
j_call: TRBJ2-7
v_call: TRBV5-1
d_call: TRBD2

cdr3_nt: TGTGCCAGCAGCTCACATGCGGGTGGCAATGAGCAGTTCTTC
cdr3_aa: CASSSHAGGNEQFF
clone_size: -
j_call: TRBJ2-1
v_call: TRBV6-5
d_call: -

cdr3_nt: TGTGCCACCTGGGGAGGCTACGAGCAGTACTTC
cdr3_aa: CATWGGYEQYF
clone_size: -
j_call: TRBJ2-7
v_call: TRBV27
d_call: -

cdr3_nt: TGTGCCAGCCAAGACAGATATACCTACGAGCAGTACTTC
cdr3_aa: CASQDRYTYEQYF
clone_size: few
j_call: TRBJ2-7
v_call: TRBV7-2
d_call: -

cdr3_nt: TGTGCCAGCCTCGACCGGGACAGGGCAGGTTCACCCCTCCACTTT
cdr3_aa: CASLDRDRAGSPLHF
clone_size: -
j_call: TRBJ1-6
v_call: TRBV19
d_call: TRBD1

cdr3_nt: TGCGCCAGCAGTCCCCGCGGCACTAGCACAGATACGCAGTATTTT
cdr3_aa: CASSPRGTSTDTQYF
clone_size: -
j_call: TRBJ2-3
v_call: TRBV10-1
d_call: -

cdr3_nt: TGTGCCAGCAACCTAATCGGGGGTGATACGCAGTATTTT
cdr3_aa: CASNLIGGDTQYF
clone_size: -
j_call: TRBJ2-3
v_call: TRBV2
d_call: -

cdr3_nt: TGTGCCAGCAGCCCTAGCGGGAGTGCCTACAATGAGCAGTTCTTC
cdr3_aa: CASSPSGSAYNEQFF
clone_size: -
j_call: TRBJ2-1
v_call: TRBV7-2
d_call: TRBD2

cdr3_nt: TGTGCCAGCTCACCCGACTATGGCTACACCTTC
cdr3_aa: CASSPDYGYTF
clone_size: -
j_call: TRBJ1-2
v_call: TRBV18
d_call: -

cdr3_nt: TGTGCCAGCAGTTACGTGGGACAGAACACTGAAGCTTTCTTT
cdr3_aa: CASSYVGQNTEAFF
clone_size: few
j_call: TRBJ1-1
v_call: TRBV6-5
d_call: -

cdr3_nt: TGTGCCAGCTGGACAGCGAACTCCTACGAGCAGTACTTC
cdr3_aa: CASWTANSYEQYF
clone_size: -
j_call: TRBJ2-7
v_call: TRBV27
d_call: -

cdr3_nt: TGTGCCAGCGAGGCGGGTTCCTACGAGCAGTACTTC
cdr3_aa: CASEAGSYEQYF
clone_size: -
j_call: TRBJ2-7
v_call: TRBV7-2
d_call: -

cdr3_nt: TGTGCCTGGAGTGTACGAGGAGGACAGGGAGGCTCACCCCTCCACTTT
cdr3_aa: CAWSVRGGQGGSPLHF
clone_size: -
j_call: TRBJ1-6
v_call: TRBV30
d_call: TRBD1

cdr3_nt: TGTGCCAGTAGTCCTGGGACTAGCGGGAGCTACGAGCAGTACTTC
cdr3_aa: CASSPGTSGSYEQYF
clone_size: -
j_call: TRBJ2-7
v_call: TRBV19
d_call: TRBD2

cdr3_nt: TGTGCCAGCAGTCGGGTAAATCAGCCCCAGCATTTT
cdr3_aa: CASSRVNQPQHF
clone_size: -
j_call: TRBJ1-5
v_call: TRBV6-2/TRBV6-3
d_call: -

cdr3_nt: TGTGCCAGCAGCTTGGCCGAGGAGACCCAGTACTTC
cdr3_aa: CASSLAEETQYF
clone_size: -
j_call: TRBJ2-5
v_call: TRBV5-4
d_call: -